The clone carrying this TCR beta chain has just one count. Germline values: CDR1 MGHRA, CDR2 YSYEKL. The CDR3 length is 14 residues. Trimming took 0 bases from V and 7 from J, leaving 10 bases between them. This specimen comes from a study of cytomegalovirus exposure and HLA in healthy donors. PCR involved 60 Vbeta and 13 Jbeta primers. The method was immunoSEQ multiplex PCR; TCRdb's version includes in-frame clones alone and lacks a portion of them. The sample has 130,000 or so clones; approximately 78% are singletons. The sequenced material came from PBMCs. The source is a man aged 18-30 years in good health and CMV-seropositive. The V call is TRBV4-1, the J call TRBJ2-1, with D unresolved. This CDR3 reads CASSQEQSGNEQFF. For the CDR3, the DNA is TGCGCCAGCAGCCAAGAGCAGTCCGGGAATGAGCAGTTCTTC.